This T cell receptor beta chain was recorded in a study of CD8+ T cells in alopecia areata. Overall study results and limits: Lesional tissue from the scalp (especially in alopecia totalis/universalis) showed higher clonality than normal scalp. Scalp samples also yield sequences from resident alphabeta T cells of normal skin.

Sequencing relied on a cDNA template that was reverse transcribed from extracted RNA. Only in-frame clones appear in the TCRdb table, and some are missing; sequencing was by immunoSEQ multiplex PCR. The sample lists over 120,000 clones, about 51% seen once, with 0.95% to 1% in the top ten. This clone was observed a handful of times. Antigen: not known. This specimen includes other DNA sequences encoding the same CDR3. Germline values: CDR1 SQVTM, CDR2 ANQGSEA. V shed 7 bases, J shed 2 bases, and the junction held 2 bases outside the gene matches. The CDR3 runs 13 residues. The rearrangement joins TRBV29-1 to TRBJ2-2, with 9 bases fitting TRBD2. Sequences were derived from CD4+ T cells sorted from blood, sampled at week 0. The sequence came from a human donor with alopecia areata. CDR3 coding DNA: TGCAGCGCTGGGACTAGCAACACCGGGGAGCTGTTTTTT. Translation: CSAGTSNTGELFF.